This TCR beta chain is drawn from a study of T-cell memory formation after mild COVID-19 (dated by TCRdb to the early 2020s). Broadly, across the study: TCR sequence clusters from the two donors were found to be largely donor specific. The cohort comprised two young, previously healthy adult volunteers, one female and one male. In two donors, T-cell clones that expanded and contracted after mild COVID-19 were followed by sequencing TCRalpha and TCRbeta repertoires longitudinally.

As to this clonotype: It lacks a known antigen. No quality values exist for individual bases; no much larger clone is one base distant.

The run used an Illumina NovaSeq 6000. cDNA libraries for TCRalpha and TCRbeta were prepared by 5'RACE using constant-segment primers, with sample barcodes and unique molecular identifiers added. Trizol reagent was used to extract RNA from every sample. Library amplification was performed in two PCR steps, and a second sample barcode and Illumina TruSeq adapters were introduced in the second step. Sequencing of libraries was performed on an Illumina NovaSeq with 2 x 150 bp paired-end reads. As for the original processing: Demultiplexing of reads and collapsing into UMI-guided consensus sequences were performed with migec v1.2.7. Using mixcr v2.1.11, UMI consensuses were aligned to TRA and TRB V and J templates and then assembled into clonotypes. A clonotype was counted as expanded or contracted only if both edgeR and NoisET called the change significant, with noise models trained on biological replicates. For edgeR calls, a false discovery rate-adjusted p below 0.01 and a log2 fold-change threshold of 1 were applied. As an exploratory analysis of dynamics, max-normalized trajectories of the 1000 most abundant clonotypes were examined with PCA combined with hierarchical clustering. Each responding clone was given a CD4 or CD8 phenotype based on the CD4+ and CD8+ repertoires, which had been sequenced separately. TCRdb handled the public reads itself, with Q25 trimming in fastp and clone calling in MiXCR, and kept productive beta chains. Rows with one shared CDR3 protein collapse into an entry with the most common genes and DNA. TCRdb assigned the V and J calls; the authors' analysis was not used. A total of approximately 150,000 distinct CDR3 sequences appear in this sample, roughly 13% of them only once. The ten largest clonotypes hold about 3.3% of the sample.

At the junction V is shortened by 5 bases and J by 2 bases; bases outside the gene matches: 8. CDR1 and CDR2 were assigned from the germline V gene as MDHEN and SYDVKM. Its CDR3 holds 16 amino acids, cysteine through phenylalanine. Of all the DNA, just the CDR3 is kept, 48 bases in frame from base 1. Points the paper makes about the study in general: Contracting CD4+ clones turned up mainly in the CM and EM memory subsets, whereas EMRA was where CD8+ clones were enriched. The study covered only two mild cases, and larger cohorts including severe cases with pre-infection samples were considered necessary. From day 15 to 85, contracting clones showed balanced CD4/CD8 phenotypes, whereas a second wave of clones that expanded from day 15 to 37 leaned towards CD4+. Whether the second-wave clones peaking on day 37 were SARS-CoV-2 specific was not confirmed. Some responding clones were found in pre-infection memory, which suggests that pre-existing cross-reactive memory T cells took part in the SARS-CoV-2 response.

Ficoll-Paque density gradient centrifugation was the method used to isolate PBMCs. This sequence uses TRBV28 and TRBJ2-5; the central 10 bases match TRBD1. Sequenced input: PBMCs or a T cell subset sorted from them (not recorded which). The source of this sequence is a man between 18 and 29 years old who had mild COVID-19 (a few samples of this study predate the infection). The sample titles of this study are shuffled in the database, so cell type and time point are left out; the donor was told from shared clones. The base sequence is TGTGCCAGCAGTCCTCTGGGACAGGGGAAGCAAGAGACCCAGTACTTC. Its protein reads: CASSPLGQGKQETQYF.